Listed below are T cell receptor beta chains from one sample, sequenced in a study of blood T cell repertoires in COVID-19. Method: immunoSEQ multiplex PCR; TCRdb's copy keeps in-frame clones and lacks some. The sample has hundreds of thousands of clones; just over 85% are singletons. The sequenced sample consisted of peripheral blood. The receptors were sampled from a woman aged 25 to 39 with active or convalescent COVID-19. Both conserved end residues are part of each CDR3. The order of the fields is J gene, V gene, CDR3 protein.

J: TRBJ2-1
V: TRBV29-1
CDR3: CSSTGTATYNEQFF

J: TRBJ2-5
V: TRBV3-1/TRBV3-2
CDR3: CASSQDLGSGGRETQYF

J: TRBJ2-7
V: TRBV2
CDR3: CASSPESYEQYF

J: TRBJ2-7
V: TRBV15
CDR3: CATSSVRTGGFHEQYF

J: TRBJ2-2
V: TRBV6-6
CDR3: CASSWSSDSGGELFF

J: TRBJ1-1
V: TRBV30
CDR3: CAWSPTAFSNTEAFF

J: TRBJ1-2
V: TRBV27
CDR3: CANYKGCGTGMGYTF

J: TRBJ2-5
V: TRBV19
CDR3: CATSAWERRETQYF

J: TRBJ1-4
V: TRBV7-9
CDR3: CASSLGQAGEKLFF

J: TRBJ1-6
V: TRBV5-1
CDR3: CASSEQGPFNSPLHF

J: TRBJ1-4
V: TRBV2
CDR3: CASSDIGATQEKLFF

J: TRBJ1-2
V: TRBV5-1
CDR3: CASSLGDRVGYTF

J: TRBJ1-2
V: TRBV7-9
CDR3: CASSLSQRAGYTF

J: TRBJ2-5
V: TRBV29-1
CDR3: CSVGDIQETQYF

J: TRBJ2-1
V: TRBV9
CDR3: CASSSPERDRVYNEQFF

J: TRBJ2-7
V: TRBV10-2
CDR3: CASSDNGGPYEQYF

J: TRBJ2-7
V: TRBV4-1
CDR3: CASSHDRTGSYEQYF

J: TRBJ1-2
V: TRBV2
CDR3: CASSDPTGTSYGYTF

J: TRBJ2-7
V: TRBV20-1
CDR3: CSAPLVSEQYF

J: TRBJ1-1
V: TRBV4-1
CDR3: CASSQDTGITEAFF

J: TRBJ2-3
V: TRBV5-1
CDR3: CASSLSPFSSTDTQYF

J: TRBJ1-4
V: TRBV28
CDR3: CASSITGVGTNEKLFF

J: TRBJ1-5
V: TRBV29-1
CDR3: CSVGAGLGQPQHF

J: TRBJ2-7
V: TRBV29-1
CDR3: CSVGPVNSYEQYF

J: TRBJ1-1
V: TRBV11-3
CDR3: CASSLDRGEAFF

J: TRBJ2-7
V: TRBV4-1
CDR3: CASSQGRGTYEQYF

J: TRBJ2-3
V: TRBV14
CDR3: CASSGSGLAASTDTQYF

J: TRBJ1-3
V: TRBV18
CDR3: CASSPTGRGILSSGNTIYF

J: TRBJ1-2
V: TRBV3-1/TRBV3-2
CDR3: CASSQVYTLNRLGYGYTF

J: TRBJ1-1
V: TRBV6-1
CDR3: CASSEGAGGYTEAFF

J: TRBJ2-3
V: TRBV4-1
CDR3: CASSQEGGGQVGDTQYF

J: TRBJ1-4
V: TRBV18
CDR3: CASSRGTADNEKLFF

J: TRBJ1-4
V: TRBV5-1
CDR3: CASSFSGPNEKLFF

J: TRBJ1-1
V: TRBV5-4
CDR3: CASRFERRTEAFF

J: TRBJ1-5
V: TRBV28
CDR3: CASSSQGSGNQPQHF

J: TRBJ2-3
V: TRBV5-4
CDR3: CASTVAGSTDTQYF

J: TRBJ2-2
V: TRBV6-2/TRBV6-3
CDR3: CASSYRGTGELFF